Shown below are 11 T cell receptor beta chains from a single sample sequenced in a study of blood T cell repertoires in COVID-19. Method: immunoSEQ multiplex PCR; TCRdb's copy keeps in-frame clones and lacks some. The sample includes about 120,000 clones, approximately 90% of them seen just once. The sample comprised peripheral blood. The receptors were gathered from a human donor with acute or convalescent COVID-19. The donor label of this sample is uncertain.

J is TRBJ2-1 and V is TRBV10-3, with 8 bases lining up with TRBD2. The CDR3 contains 15 residues. Trimming at V came to 5 bases and at J to 1 base, leaving 4 bases not matched to a gene. Looked up from germline, CDR1 is ENHRY and CDR2 is SYGVKD. The CDR3 coding sequence is TGTGCCATCAGTAAATCGGGGGGGTCCTACAATGAGCAGTTCTTC. Translated, it gives CAISKSGGSYNEQFF.

In its sample, this clone was seen once. The chain uses TRBV6-5 and TRBJ2-2; maybe TRBD1 (5 bases). The CDR3 is made up of 16 amino acids. The V and J ends lost 0 bases and 4 bases respectively, with 12 bases between them. Germline CDR1 is MNHEY and CDR2 is SVGAGI. CDR3 sequence: CASSYSIGVGTGELFF. CDR3 in DNA: TGTGCCAGCAGTTACTCGATAGGGGTTGGCACCGGGGAGCTGTTTTTT.

This chain connects TRBV5-5 to TRBJ2-7; possible D gene TRBD1, 6 bases. The CDR3 length is 15 residues. CDR1 SGHKS and CDR2 YYEKEE come from the germline V gene (reference sequence). The V end lost 4 bases, the J end lost 3 bases, and 17 bases lay between the germline ends. The CDR3, as DNA: TGTGCCAGCAGCCAGGGCCCGGGACATAACTACGAGCAGTACTTC. This codes for CASSQGPGHNYEQYF. Full variable domain (remainder filled in from reference TRBV5-5 and TRBJ2-7): DAGVTQSPTHLIKTRGQQVTLRCSPISGHKSVSWYQQVLGQGPQFIFQYYEKEERGRGNFPDRFSARQFPNYSSELNVNALLLGDSALYLCASSQGPGHNYEQYFGPGTRLTVT.

The J gene is TRBJ1-6, the V gene TRBV28; 7 positions match TRBD1. V shed 6 bases and J 8 bases; nucleotides not matched to a gene: 7. The CDR3 is made up of 14 amino acids. Germline-derived CDR1 and CDR2 are MDHEN and SYDVKM. The CDR3 loop is CASRLGQIHSPLHF. CDR3 coding DNA: TGTGCCAGCAGGCTGGGACAGATTCATTCACCCCTCCACTTT.

The J gene is TRBJ1-4, the V gene TRBV6-5; the D gene is possibly TRBD1 (5 bases). The germline V gene has CDR1 MNHEY and CDR2 SVGAGI. The CDR3 covers 14 residues. V shed 3 bases and J shed 2 bases, with 7 bases lying between them. The CDR3 spells CASSYRGTNEKLFF. CDR3 coding DNA: TGTGCCAGCAGTTATCGGGGGACTAATGAAAAACTGTTTTTT.

The chain is built from TRBV3-1 (or the pseudogene TRBV3-2) and TRBJ1-2, with D possibly matching TRBD1 (5 bases). CDR3 length: 13 amino acids. Trimming took off 3 bases at V and 7 bases at J, with 12 bases between the two ends. The germline gives CDR1 LGHDT, CDR2 YNNKEL (reference sequence). The CDR3 region has the DNA TGTGCCAGCAGCCAGGGGGAGGGGTTTGGCTACACCTTC. Its protein is CASSQGEGFGYTF.

This chain connects TRBV6-2 or TRBV6-3 to TRBJ2-1, with a tentative D call TRBD1 (5 bases). The V end was cut by 2 bases, the J end by 7 bases, with 12 bases between. Germline V CDR1 and CDR2: MNHEY, SVGEGT. The CDR3 totals 14 residues. The CDR3 bases are TGTGCCAGCAGTTACCGACAGAGGAGAAATGAGCAGTTCTTC. Translating it yields CASSYRQRRNEQFF.

This clone was found once. V usage is TRBV5-6 and J usage is TRBJ2-7; 7 nucleotides line up with TRBD2. This CDR3 comprises 15 residues. The ends lost 3 bases at V and 5 bases at J; junction bases unmatched: 11. Germline-derived CDR1 and CDR2 are SGHDT and YYEEEE. The CDR3 protein is CASSSGAAGRDEQYF. The CDR3 region has the DNA TGTGCCAGCAGCTCAGGAGCAGCGGGGAGGGACGAGCAGTACTTC.

This chain uses TRBV14 with TRBJ2-5; 12 positions match TRBD1. CDR3 length equals 16 residues. The junction had 4 bases not matched to a gene; V was cut back by 4 bases and J by 1 base. Germline loops: CDR1 SGHDN, CDR2 FVKESK. CDR3 nucleotide sequence: TGTGCCAGCAGCCCCGAGGGACAGGGGGCCCAAGAGACCCAGTACTTC. Amino acid sequence: CASSPEGQGAQETQYF.

The J gene is TRBJ1-1, the V gene TRBV7-9, with 8 bases matching TRBD1. This CDR3 has 14 amino acids. Germline V gene data show CDR1 as SEHNR and CDR2 as FQNEAQ (reference sequence). V was clipped by 5 bases and J by 4 bases; unmatched bases: 6. Here the CDR3 reads CASSLRQGITEAFF. The CDR3 DNA sequence: TGTGCCAGCAGCCTAAGACAGGGGATCACTGAAGCTTTCTTT.

The chain recombines TRBV5-5 with TRBJ1-1; 7 nucleotides line up with TRBD1. CDR3 size: 14 residues. Trimming cost V 4 bases and J 4 bases; bases outside gene matches: 7. Germline V gene lookup returns CDR1 SGHKS and CDR2 YYEKEE (reference sequence). The CDR3 region is CASSGGQVGTEAFF. The CDR3, as DNA: TGTGCCAGCAGCGGTGGACAGGTGGGCACTGAAGCTTTCTTT.